The 7 T cell receptor beta chains below were found in one sample sequenced in a study of CD8+CD57+ T cells in acquired aplastic anemia. CDR3 and TCR beta VDJ profiling relied on genomic DNA as the template. TCRdb ran MiXCR on the reads and lists one entry per CDR3 protein. The data show 200,000 to 250,000 distinct CDR3 sequences, less than 75% seen once. Those patients picked for sequencing had displayed CD8+CD57+ cell expansion on flow cytometry. Source material: sorted CD4+, CD8+, or CD8+CD57+ T cells (not recorded which) from PBMCs. The origin of the receptors is a human donor with aplastic anemia.

The chain couples TRBV20-1 to TRBJ2-3; TRBD2 aligns across 7 bases. CDR1 DFQATT and CDR2 SNEGSKA come from the germline V gene (reference sequence). V shed 5 bases, J shed 0 bases, and the junction held 8 bases outside the gene matches. The CDR3 extends over 15 amino acids. The CDR3 sequence is CSARGTTSSTDTQYF. In DNA form, the CDR3 reads TGCAGTGCTCGTGGGACTACCTCTAGCACAGATACGCAGTATTTT.

In this sample, this clonotype turned up a few times. V gene TRBV13 combines with J gene TRBJ2-3; 9 nucleotides match TRBD2. Germline lookup yields CDR1 PRHDT and CDR2 FYEKMQ (reference sequence). CDR3 size: 15 residues. Trimming took 6 bases from V and 3 from J; bases not matched to a gene: 7. As DNA, the CDR3 is TGTGCCAGCAGTGGTAGCGGGAGTTTGACAGATACGCAGTATTTT. Protein: CASSGSGSLTDTQYF.

The chain recombines TRBV24-1 with TRBJ2-3; 8 bases are a match to TRBD2. Germline V gene lookup returns CDR1 KGHDR and CDR2 SFDVKD. The J segment lost 9 bases and the V segment lost 2 bases, leaving 6 bases of the junction unmatched. The CDR3 is 14 amino acids. The CDR3 region is CATSDSAGGRTQYF. For the CDR3, the DNA is TGTGCCACCAGTGATTCGGCGGGCGGGAGGACGCAGTATTTT.

This clonotype was detected only a few times. The V and J genes are TRBV2 and TRBJ1-6; TRBD1 matches 7 bases. J was trimmed by 7 bases and V by 2 bases; bases with no gene match: 2. The germline gives CDR1 SNHLY, CDR2 FYNNEI. The CDR3 is made up of 14 amino acids. In nucleotides, the CDR3 is TGTGCCAGCAGTGAACAGGGGGTGAATTCACCCCTCCACTTT. It specifies CASSEQGVNSPLHF.

The genes are TRBV13 and TRBJ1-2; 9 bases align to TRBD1. V was clipped by 2 bases and J by 2 bases; unmatched bases: 9. There are 17 residues in the CDR3. Germline lookup yields CDR1 PRHDT and CDR2 FYEKMQ (reference sequence). The CDR3, as DNA: TGTGCCAGCAGCTTACGCGCCGGGACAGGGTGGAACTATGGCTACACCTTC. Protein: CASSLRAGTGWNYGYTF.

The chain is built from TRBV2 and TRBJ1-5; 11 bases line up with TRBD1. The trim removed 1 base at V and 7 bases at J, leaving 9 bases unmatched. This CDR3 spans 17 amino acids. Germline loops: CDR1 SNHLY, CDR2 FYNNEI. The CDR3 loop reads CASSEVGQGAREQPQHF. The CDR3 nucleotides read TGTGCCAGCAGTGAAGTCGGACAGGGGGCGCGTGAGCAGCCCCAGCATTTT.

The rearrangement links TRBV12-3 or TRBV12-4 to TRBJ1-1; D perhaps matches TRBD1 (6 bases). The CDR3 runs to 14 residues. Trimming stripped 5 bases from V and 6 bases from J, with 16 bases between. CDR3 bases: TGTGCCAGCAGTATGGACAGTTCGGTCGCTGAAGCTTTCTTT. It codes for CASSMDSSVAEAFF.